Below are 30 T cell receptor beta chains sequenced from a single sample in a study of neurological immune-mediated disorders. TCRdb redid the calling of the 5' RACE reads with MiXCR, one entry per CDR3 protein. The sample has some 87,000 distinct CDR3 sequences, almost 6% seen once. Described time point: longitudinal time-point 2. The sequencing sample was made of PBMCs. These TCRs come from a woman aged 55-70 years with multiple sclerosis.

V gene TRBV20-1 combines with J gene TRBJ2-5; D remains ambiguous. The germline V gene encodes CDR1 DFQATT and CDR2 SNEGSKA (reference sequence). With 4 bases removed from V and 4 bases from J, the gap between germline ends came to 4 bases. The CDR3 is 10 amino acids. The DNA of the CDR3 is TGCAGTGCTAAAGGAGAGACCCAGTACTTC. Translated, it gives CSAKGETQYF.

This clonotype showed up just a few times. CDR3 sequence (DNA): TGCAGTGCTAGGGGGTTGGAGGAGAGCACCTTC. Translated, it gives CSARGLEESTF. The rearrangement links TRBV20-1 to TRBJ1-2; D unclear. The V end was cut by 3 bases, the J end by 13 bases, with 15 bases between. Germline loops: CDR1 DFQATT, CDR2 SNEGSKA (reference sequence). CDR3 size: 11 residues.

This clonotype was seen at least ten times. This chain uses TRBV7-2 with TRBJ1-1, with D maybe TRBD1 (5 bases). Germline V lookup: CDR1 SGHTA, CDR2 FQGNSA. This CDR3 is built from 14 residues. Trimming pared 3 bases from V and 0 bases from J, leaving 8 bases between. This CDR3 reads CASSFETVNTEAFF. In DNA form, the CDR3 reads TGTGCCAGCAGCTTTGAGACAGTGAACACTGAAGCTTTCTTT.

This clonotype was recorded many times. This chain links TRBV5-1 with TRBJ2-5; TRBD2 aligns across 10 bases. The CDR3 covers 14 residues. Looked up from germline, CDR1 is SGHRS and CDR2 is YFSETQ. J lost 5 bases, V lost 4 bases, and 5 bases had no gene match. The CDR3 DNA is TGCGCCAGCAGCGTGGGACTAGCGCGGGAGACCCAGTACTTC. Encoded protein: CASSVGLARETQYF.

This clonotype was seen repeatedly, ten times or more. This chain joins TRBV28 and TRBJ2-7; possible D gene TRBD1, 5 bases. Germline V gene data show CDR1 as MDHEN and CDR2 as SYDVKM. CDR3 length: 15 residues. Trimming took 5 bases from V and 1 from J, leaving 15 bases between them. The chain's CDR3 is CASSRTQGRSYEQYF. The CDR3 coding sequence is TGTGCCAGCAGTAGGACGCAGGGCCGATCCTACGAGCAGTACTTC. Full variable domain (missing parts from reference TRBV28 and TRBJ2-7): DVKVTQSSRYLVKRTGEKVFLECVQDMDHENMFWYRQDPGLGLRLIYFSYDVKMKEKGDIPEGYSVSREKKERFSLILESASTNQTSMYLCASSRTQGRSYEQYFGPGTRLTVT.

This clonotype came up once. The chain carries TRBV9 and TRBJ2-5; 8 positions agree with TRBD2. The length of the CDR3 is 16 residues. Trimming removed 5 bases from V and 4 bases from J; junction bases left unmatched: 13. CDR1 SGDLS and CDR2 YYNGEE come from the germline V gene. CDR3 residues: CASSLGSGDPGETQYF. CDR3 DNA: TGTGCCAGCAGTCTGGGTAGCGGGGACCCAGGAGAGACCCAGTACTTC.

At least ten counts were recorded for this clonotype. V is TRBV5-1 and J is TRBJ1-2; D ambiguous. This CDR3 is 15 amino acids long. Germline V gene data show CDR1 as SGHRS and CDR2 as YFSETQ. The V gene lost 0 bases and the J gene lost 8 bases, with 17 bases spanning the gap. The CDR3: CASSLEGLSSGGYTF. In DNA, the CDR3 is TGCGCCAGCAGCTTGGAGGGCCTGTCTTCGGGGGGCTACACCTTC.

This clonotype was seen at least ten times. Its ends do not fully match the called genes, so a read error is possible. This chain links TRBV7-6 with TRBJ2-1; 7 positions agree with TRBD1. The CDR3 contains 14 residues. Germline V gene sequence: CDR1 SGHVS, CDR2 FNYEAQ. The CDR3 nucleotides read TGTGCCAGCAGCTTAAGTCCCGGACAGGCCGATCCGATCTTC. It codes for CASSLSPGQADPIF. Full variable domain (outside the CDR3, taken from reference TRBV7-6 and TRBJ2-1): GAGVSQSPRYKVTKRGQDVALRCDPISGHVSLYWYRQALGQGPEFLTYFNYEAQQDKSGLPNDRFSAERPEGSISTLTIQRTEQRDSAMYRCASSLSPGQADPIFGPGTRLTVL.

This clonotype was counted at least ten times. V is TRBV20-1 and J is TRBJ2-1, with 8 bases matching TRBD1. Germline V gene sequence: CDR1 DFQATT, CDR2 SNEGSKA (reference sequence). The CDR3 has 14 amino acids. V lost 8 bases to trimming and J lost 0 bases; unmatched junction nucleotides: 6. For the CDR3, the DNA is TGCAGTCCCAGGGGGCAGAGCTCCTACAATGAGCAGTTCTTC. Its translation is CSPRGQSSYNEQFF.

This clonotype was observed at least ten times. The chain recombines TRBV15 with TRBJ2-6, with D hard to call. V dropped 0 bases and J dropped 1 base, with 7 bases sitting between them. The germline V gene encodes CDR1 LNHNV and CDR2 YYDKDF (reference sequence). This CDR3 comprises 16 residues. The CDR3 loop is CATSREKGSGANVLTF. CDR3 DNA sequence: TGTGCCACCAGCAGAGAAAAGGGATCTGGGGCCAACGTCCTGACTTTC.

This chain connects TRBV7-8 to TRBJ2-5, with 12 nucleotides matching TRBD1. V dropped 5 bases and J dropped 4; count of bases not matched to a gene: 2. The germline V gene encodes CDR1 SGHVS and CDR2 FQNEAQ. The CDR3 consists of 14 residues. The CDR3 region is CASSRDRGPETQYF. CDR3 sequence (DNA): TGTGCCAGCAGCCGGGACAGGGGGCCAGAGACCCAGTACTTC.

This clonotype has at least ten counts. The chain combines TRBV5-1 with TRBJ2-2; D might be TRBD1 (5 bases). The CDR3 extends over 17 amino acids. In germline, CDR1 is SGHRS, CDR2 YFSETQ. V lost 4 bases and J 0 bases, leaving 16 bases between the germline ends. The CDR3 loop reads CASSMLSGQANTGELFF. In DNA form, the CDR3 reads TGCGCCAGCAGCATGCTCTCAGGGCAGGCGAACACCGGGGAGCTGTTTTTT.

This clonotype was observed many times. The rearrangement links TRBV5-1 to TRBJ2-5; no firm D call. The V end lost 0 bases, the J end lost 1 base, and 10 bases lay between the germline ends. Germline V gene sequence: CDR1 SGHRS, CDR2 YFSETQ. This CDR3 region has 15 residues. The CDR3 DNA follows: TGCGCCAGCAGCTTGGCCGGCCCATCCCAAGAGACCCAGTACTTC. Its translation is CASSLAGPSQETQYF.

The table lists this clonotype with many counts. This CDR3 is CASSGDRDTLKETQYF. The CDR3 region has the DNA TGTGCCAGCAGTGGTGACCGGGACACATTAAAAGAGACCCAGTACTTC. The gene calls are TRBV2 and TRBJ2-5, with a possible D match to TRBD1 (6 bases). Trimming stripped 4 bases from V and 3 bases from J, with 18 bases between. The CDR3 spans 16 residues. Germline V CDR1 and CDR2: SNHLY, FYNNEI.

This clonotype was observed at least ten times. The chain carries TRBV7-8 and TRBJ2-2; D may be TRBD1 (6 bases). This CDR3 comprises 15 residues. V gave up 3 bases and J gave up 0 bases, with 8 bases separating them. Germline V gives CDR1 SGHVS, CDR2 FQNEAQ. For the CDR3, the DNA is TGTGCCAGCAGCTTTGGGGGCCCGAACACCGGGGAGCTGTTTTTT. Translation gives CASSFGGPNTGELFF.

This clonotype was detected many times. The chain combines TRBV12-3 or TRBV12-4 with TRBJ1-2; D gene unclear. This CDR3 has 11 residues. V was pared by 4 bases and J by 6 bases, with 6 bases between. The CDR3 spells CASSWRHGYTF. The CDR3 region has the DNA TGTGCCAGCAGTTGGAGGCATGGCTACACCTTC.

This clonotype appeared a few times. This rearrangement joins TRBV4-2 to TRBJ1-5; tentative D call: TRBD1 (6 bases). Looked up from germline, CDR1 is LGHNA and CDR2 is YNFKEQ. The germline V and J ends were trimmed by 1 base and 7 bases, with 17 bases remaining between them. The CDR3 loop spans 16 amino acids. Written as DNA, the CDR3 is TGTGCCAGCAGCCAAGTTGGGGGCGGAGTGTCGCAGCCCCAGCATTTT. It specifies CASSQVGGGVSQPQHF.

This clonotype was observed at least ten times. The chain combines TRBV28 with TRBJ1-5; D gene uncertain. V shed 6 bases and J shed 7 bases, with 13 bases lying between them. The CDR3 covers 13 residues. The germline V gene has CDR1 MDHEN and CDR2 SYDVKM. The CDR3, as DNA: TGTGCCAGCAGCCTAAAACAGTCGCAGCCCCAGCATTTT. Its protein product is CASSLKQSQPQHF.

This clonotype was seen ten or more times. J is TRBJ1-1 and V is TRBV5-1, with 9 bases that match TRBD1. CDR3 size: 16 residues. Germline trimming cut 2 bases from V and 0 bases from J; bases unmatched to any gene: 5. Germline V gives CDR1 SGHRS, CDR2 YFSETQ. CDR3 in amino acids: CASSLGQGYMNTEAFF. The CDR3 nucleotides are TGCGCCAGCAGCTTAGGACAGGGGTACATGAACACTGAAGCTTTCTTT.

This clonotype has a count of ten or more. The V call is TRBV25-1, the J call TRBJ2-7; D possibly uses TRBD1 or TRBD2 (6 bases each). The germline V and J ends were trimmed by 6 bases and 0 bases, with 9 bases remaining between them. The CDR3 contains 13 residues. Germline V gene data show CDR1 as MGHDK and CDR2 as SYGVNS. CDR3 amino acids: CASRRDTSYEQYF. CDR3 coding DNA: TGTGCCAGCAGGCGGGACACCTCCTACGAGCAGTACTTC.

This clonotype occurred many times. DNA of the CDR3: TGTGCCAGCAGCGCATGGGCCGACTCTGGAAACACCATATATTTT. It yields the protein CASSAWADSGNTIYF. The V and J genes are TRBV9 and TRBJ1-3; D is ambiguous. CDR1 is SGDLS and CDR2 is YYNGEE in the germline V gene. CDR3 length: 15 amino acids. The V gene lost 3 bases and the J gene lost 0 bases, with 10 bases spanning the gap. Full variable domain (outside the CDR3, taken from reference TRBV9 and TRBJ1-3): DSGVTQTPKHLITATGQRVTLRCSPRSGDLSVYWYQQSLDQGLQFLIQYYNGEERAKGNILERFSAQQFPDLHSELNLSSLELGDSALYFCASSAWADSGNTIYFGEGSWLTVV.

This clonotype was counted at least ten times. V is TRBV12-3 or TRBV12-4 and J is TRBJ1-2; 7 bases are shared with TRBD1. The length of the CDR3 is 14 residues. J was trimmed by 3 bases and V by 8 bases; bases with no gene match: 9. The chain's CDR3 is CASRSTGKDYGYTF. The CDR3, as DNA: TGTGCCAGCCGTTCGACAGGGAAGGACTATGGCTACACCTTC.

This clonotype was seen at least ten times. The chain is built from TRBV5-1 and TRBJ1-1; 9 positions match TRBD1. V dropped 4 bases and J dropped 10; count of bases not matched to a gene: 8. This CDR3 spans 13 amino acids. Germline V CDR1 and CDR2: SGHRS, YFSETQ. Here the CDR3 reads CASSITGGLLAFF. The CDR3 DNA reads TGCGCCAGCAGCATAACAGGGGGCCTATTAGCTTTCTTT. Supplemented by reference TRBV5-1 and TRBJ1-1, the full variable domain reads KAGVTQTPRYLIKTRGQQVTLSCSPISGHRSVSWYQQTPGQGLQFLFEYFSETQRNKGNFPGRFSGRQFSNSRSEMNVSTLELGDSALYLCASSITGGLLAFFGQGTRLTVV.

In this sample, this clonotype turned up a few times. The gene calls are TRBV20-1 and TRBJ2-7; D not certain. Germline V gene data show CDR1 as DFQATT and CDR2 as SNEGSKA (reference sequence). V shed 3 bases and J shed 2 bases, with 20 bases lying between them. The CDR3 length is 16 residues. The DNA for the CDR3 is TGCAGTGCTAGTTCAATGGTAGGCGGAAACCCCTACGAGCAGTACTTC. Amino acid sequence: CSASSMVGGNPYEQYF.

This clonotype was counted between two and nine times. The chain couples TRBV12-5 to TRBJ1-1, with D unresolved. Per the germline V gene, CDR1 is LGHNT and CDR2 is FRNRAP. The CDR3 runs to 14 residues. V lost 3 bases to trimming and J lost 1 base, with 9 bases between them. The CDR3 reads CASGFGEPNTEAFF. The CDR3 bases are TGTGCTAGTGGTTTTGGGGAGCCGAACACTGAAGCTTTCTTT.

This clonotype was found many times. This rearrangement joins TRBV5-5 to TRBJ1-6; D uncertain. The germline V gene encodes CDR1 SGHKS and CDR2 YYEKEE (reference sequence). The CDR3 has 12 amino acids. V lost 4 bases, J lost 8 bases, and 7 bases lay in between. The CDR3 DNA reads as TGTGCCAGCAGCAACCCGGATTCACCCCTCCACTTT. It codes for CASSNPDSPLHF.

Many counts were recorded for this clonotype. The gene calls are TRBV5-1 and TRBJ1-1; D is perhaps TRBD1 (5 bases). Deletions cut 2 bases from V and 0 bases from J, with 8 bases between. This CDR3 has 14 amino acids. The germline CDR1 and CDR2 sequences are SGHRS and YFSETQ. Written as DNA, the CDR3 is TGCGCCAGCAGCTTAGAAGGGGTGAACACTGAAGCTTTCTTT. It specifies CASSLEGVNTEAFF.

This clonotype turned up a few times. The chain is built from TRBV6-5 and TRBJ1-1; D gene unclear. This CDR3 comprises 16 residues. In germline, CDR1 is MNHEY, CDR2 SVGAGI. Trimming pared 0 bases from V and 6 bases from J, leaving 17 bases between. The CDR3 sequence: CASSYSGSIGSAEAFF. The CDR3 coding sequence is TGTGCCAGCAGTTACTCGGGCTCTATTGGGAGCGCTGAAGCTTTCTTT.

This clonotype was detected ten times or more. The V gene is TRBV12-3 or TRBV12-4, the J gene TRBJ1-1, with a weak D call TRBD1 (6 bases). V shed 3 bases and J shed 2 bases, with 10 bases lying between them. This CDR3 region has 14 residues. The CDR3 here is CASSLGRGNTEAFF. The CDR3 nucleotides are TGTGCCAGCAGTTTGGGCAGGGGAAACACTGAAGCTTTCTTT.

This clonotype was seen repeatedly, ten times or more. V and J are TRBV7-9 and TRBJ1-6; 7 bases line up with TRBD1. This CDR3 has 14 amino acids. Looked up from germline, CDR1 is SEHNR and CDR2 is FQNEAQ (reference sequence). V lost 5 bases to trimming and J lost 10 bases; unmatched junction nucleotides: 8. The DNA of the CDR3 is TGTGCCAGCAGCCGAGACAGGGCTAAGTCACCCCTCCACTTT. It codes for CASSRDRAKSPLHF.